This entry lists 29 T cell receptor beta chains sequenced from one sample in a study of immune evolution from preneoplasia to lung adenocarcinoma. Generated by immunoSEQ multiplex PCR, the TCRdb table keeps only in-frame clones and is missing some. The repertoire holds 25,000 to 30,000 clones, with 74% as singletons. Input material: FFPE invasive lung adenocarcinoma tissue. The receptors were sampled from a person between 60 and 69 years old with invasive lung adenocarcinoma. Some clones in this sample may be carry-over from other donors' samples.

This clone was recorded once. The chain combines TRBV6-1 with TRBJ1-1, with unresolved D. Germline CDR1 and CDR2: MNHNS and SASEGT. V was shortened by 5 bases and J by 3 bases, with 10 bases between the two germline ends. The CDR3 is made up of 13 amino acids. CDR3 sequence reads: CASSPQVYTEAFF. CDR3 in DNA: TGTGCCAGCAGTCCTCAGGTCTACACTGAAGCTTTCTTT.

The genes are TRBV11-3 and TRBJ2-5, with 7 nucleotides matching TRBD2. The CDR3 contains 16 residues. The V segment lost 1 base and the J segment 2 bases; nucleotides outside the gene matches: 7. CDR1 SGHNT and CDR2 YENEEA come from the germline V gene. The CDR3: CASSLGLAGVQETQYF. DNA of the CDR3: TGTGCCAGCAGCTTAGGCTTGGCGGGAGTTCAAGAGACCCAGTACTTC.

V usage is TRBV28 and J usage is TRBJ1-5; D not certain. CDR3 length equals 11 residues. V was trimmed by 5 bases and J by 3 bases, leaving 2 bases between them. Germline V gene sequence: CDR1 MDHEN, CDR2 SYDVKM. The CDR3 loop is CASSHNQPQHF. CDR3 sequence (DNA): TGTGCCAGCAGTCACAATCAGCCCCAGCATTTT.

The chain has TRBV6-5 and TRBJ2-1, with 7 bases identical to TRBD2. Unmatched junction bases numbered 12, after V lost 10 bases and J lost 9 bases. The CDR3 is 13 amino acids. Germline-derived CDR1 and CDR2 are MNHEY and SVGAGI. The CDR3 region has the DNA TGTGCCACCCGAAGGGACGGGGAGGGTGAGCAGTTCTTC. Translation: CATRRDGEGEQFF.

V and J are TRBV28 and TRBJ1-5; 8 bases map to TRBD1. The V and J ends lost 5 bases and 5 bases, in that order; junction bases with no gene match: 11. Germline CDR1 MDHEN, CDR2 SYDVKM. The CDR3 spans 16 residues. CDR3 nucleotides: TGTGCCAGCAGTCGGCACACAGGGGGGAGTTATCAGCCCCAGCATTTT. This encodes CASSRHTGGSYQPQHF.

J is TRBJ2-1 and V is TRBV7-9; 15 bases are a match to TRBD2. The germline gives CDR1 SEHNR, CDR2 FQNEAQ (reference sequence). The V gene end was trimmed by 8 bases and the J gene end by 6 bases; junction bases not matched to a gene: 8. The CDR3 has 16 amino acids. CDR3 region: CASSDPGLAGGNEQFF. The CDR3 region has the DNA TGTGCCAGCTCCGATCCGGGACTAGCGGGGGGCAATGAGCAGTTCTTC.

V and J are TRBV10-3 and TRBJ2-7; 7 bases match TRBD1. The germline CDR1 and CDR2 sequences are ENHRY and SYGVKD. This CDR3 spans 12 amino acids. Germline trimming cut 4 bases from V and 7 bases from J; bases unmatched to any gene: 4. The CDR3: CAISGRDREQYF. The CDR3 nucleotides read TGTGCCATCAGTGGTAGGGACAGAGAGCAGTACTTC.

This clone was seen a single time. The chain joins TRBV6-6 to TRBJ2-2; D call uncertain. The germline V gene encodes CDR1 MNHNY and CDR2 SVGAGI (reference sequence). V was clipped by 2 bases and J by 2 bases, with 0 bases between them. This CDR3 has 12 residues. CDR3 DNA: TGTGCCAGCAGTTACAACACCGGGGAGCTGTTTTTT. It yields the protein CASSYNTGELFF.

The V and J genes are TRBV9 and TRBJ2-3; 7 nucleotides agree with TRBD1. The CDR3 loop spans 15 amino acids. V trimming: 0 bases; J trimming: 4 bases; junction bases outside the gene matches: 5. Germline CDR1 and CDR2: SGDLS and YYNGEE. The CDR3 region is CASSVAFQGADTQYF. DNA for the CDR3: TGTGCCAGCAGCGTAGCTTTTCAGGGGGCAGATACGCAGTATTTT.

This clone was seen only a few times. The V call is TRBV5-1, the J call TRBJ2-7; D uncertain. In germline, CDR1 is SGHRS, CDR2 YFSETQ. The CDR3 sequence is 14 residues long. V shed 0 bases and J shed 2 bases, with 9 bases lying between them. CDR3 nucleotides: TGCGCCAGCAGCTTGGGAGCAGGAGCCTACGAGCAGTACTTC. Amino acid sequence: CASSLGAGAYEQYF.

This sequence joins TRBV19 and TRBJ1-5; D might be TRBD1 (6 bases). With 4 bases removed from V and 6 bases from J, the gap between germline ends came to 19 bases. The CDR3 contains 16 residues. In germline, CDR1 is LNHDA, CDR2 SQIVND (reference sequence). The CDR3 DNA reads as TGTGCCAGTAGTAGCGGGGGCGGTTGGGTGGTTCAGCCCCAGCATTTT. Protein product: CASSSGGGWVVQPQHF.

The chain links TRBV28 to TRBJ1-2; maybe TRBD1 (6 bases). CDR1 MDHEN and CDR2 SYDVKM come from the germline V gene. There are 14 residues in the CDR3. V lost 5 bases and J lost 7, with 17 bases in between. CDR3 in amino acids: CASSTTGWQGGYTF. As DNA, the CDR3 is TGTGCCAGCAGTACCACAGGGTGGCAGGGTGGCTACACCTTC.

The rearrangement uses TRBV10-1 and TRBJ2-2; 12 nucleotides agree with TRBD2. The CDR3 length is 18 residues. Germline values: CDR1 WNHNN, CDR2 SYGVQD (reference sequence). V dropped 0 bases and J dropped 3; count of bases not matched to a gene: 5. CDR3 residues: CASSESASGRAHTGELFF. CDR3 sequence (DNA): TGCGCCAGCAGTGAGTCGGCTAGCGGGAGGGCCCACACCGGGGAGCTGTTTTTT.

This clone appeared a few times. This chain uses TRBV18 with TRBJ2-1; 10 bases align to TRBD2. The germline CDR1 and CDR2 sequences are KGHSH and LQKENI. J was trimmed by 2 bases and V by 2 bases; bases with no gene match: 0. The CDR3 extends over 15 amino acids. Here the CDR3 DNA reads TGTGCCAGCTCACCAGGGACTAGCGCCTACAATGAGCAGTTCTTC. As protein: CASSPGTSAYNEQFF.

The CDR3 coding sequence is TGTGCCAGCAGTTGGGGACTAGCGAAACACAATGAGCAGTTCTTC. Translating gives CASSWGLAKHNEQFF. V usage is TRBV6-5 and J usage is TRBJ2-1, with TRBD2 matching over 10 bases. Germline-derived CDR1 and CDR2 are MNHEY and SVGAGI. The CDR3 is 15 residues long. J lost 5 bases, V lost 4 bases, and 5 bases had no gene match.

This clone was detected only a few times. This rearrangement joins TRBV7-2 to TRBJ1-1, with 8 bases that match TRBD1. The trim removed 4 bases at V and 3 bases at J, leaving 4 bases unmatched. Germline CDR1 reads SGHTA; CDR2 reads FQGNSA. The CDR3 has 14 amino acids. The chain's CDR3 is CASSSGQGHTEAFF. Written as DNA, the CDR3 is TGTGCCAGCAGCTCCGGACAGGGTCACACTGAAGCTTTCTTT.

The chain combines TRBV12-5 with TRBJ2-7, with 7 positions matching TRBD1. With V trimmed by 1 base and J by 2 bases, 5 bases remained unmatched. In germline, CDR1 is LGHNT, CDR2 FRNRAP. The CDR3 consists of 15 residues. The CDR3 loop is CASGLADTGAYEQYF. CDR3 coding DNA: TGTGCTAGTGGTTTGGCAGACACAGGGGCCTACGAGCAGTACTTC. The variable domain in full, with the rest retrieved from reference TRBV12-5 and TRBJ2-7, is DARVTQTPRHKVTEMGQEVTMRCQPILGHNTVFWYRQTMMQGLELLAYFRNRAPLDDSGMPKDRFSAEMPDATLATLKIQPSEPRDSAVYFCASGLADTGAYEQYFGPGTRLTVT.

J is TRBJ1-1 and V is TRBV18; D is perhaps TRBD1 (6 bases). V lost 2 bases and J 7 bases, leaving 14 bases between the germline ends. Germline V gene lookup returns CDR1 KGHSH and CDR2 LQKENI. The CDR3 totals 14 residues. CDR3 sequence (DNA): TGTGCCAGCTCACCAGCCTTTGGACAGCGTGAAGCTTTCTTT. Protein sequence: CASSPAFGQREAFF. The variable domain in full, completed from reference TRBV18 and TRBJ1-1, reads NAGVMQNPRHLVRRRGQEARLRCSPMKGHSHVYWYRQLPEEGLKFMVYLQKENIIDESGMPKERFSAEFPKEGPSILRIQQVVRGDSAAYFCASSPAFGQREAFFGQGTRLTVV.

V gene TRBV27 combines with J gene TRBJ1-2; D call uncertain. The CDR3 is made up of 12 amino acids. In germline, CDR1 is MNHEY, CDR2 SMNVEV (reference sequence). V lost 4 bases and J lost 7, with 10 bases in between. In DNA, the CDR3 is TGTGCCAGCAGTTCGCGAGGGTCTGGCTACACCTTC. This sequence encodes CASSSRGSGYTF.

Comments on this clone: This same CDR3 is encoded by further DNA sequences in the sample. The chain employs TRBV27 and TRBJ2-2; D is unclear. V was cut by 8 bases and J by 4 bases, with 14 bases left in between. Germline V lookup: CDR1 MNHEY, CDR2 SMNVEV (reference sequence). The CDR3 extends over 14 amino acids. The CDR3 DNA sequence: TGTGCCAGCCTTAATGGGGTTGGCACCGGGGAGCTGTTTTTT. This codes for CASLNGVGTGELFF.

This chain joins TRBV28 and TRBJ2-4; 7 bases line up with TRBD2. V gave up 5 bases and J gave up 0 bases; unmatched junction bases: 13. Germline assignment: CDR1 MDHEN and CDR2 SYDVKM. The CDR3 is 18 amino acids. CDR3 DNA: TGTGCCAGCAGTATACTAGCGCCCAGAGGGGTAGCCAAAAACATTCAGTACTTC. Its translation is CASSILAPRGVAKNIQYF.

The chain has TRBV18 and TRBJ2-1; 10 nucleotides align to TRBD2. There are 16 residues in the CDR3. In germline, CDR1 is KGHSH, CDR2 LQKENI. V was pared by 4 bases and J by 4 bases, with 7 bases of the junction left unmatched. CDR3 loop: CASSLRTSGDYNEQFF. CDR3 nucleotides: TGTGCCAGCTCACTACGGACTAGCGGAGATTACAATGAGCAGTTCTTC.

This chain links TRBV19 with TRBJ1-2; a possible D gene is TRBD1 (5 bases). Germline values: CDR1 LNHDA, CDR2 SQIVND (reference sequence). This CDR3 has 13 amino acids. V dropped 7 bases and J dropped 3 bases, with 12 bases sitting between them. CDR3 sequence reads: CASTPPGHYGYTF. The CDR3 coding sequence is TGTGCCAGTACCCCCCCGGGGCACTATGGCTACACCTTC.

This clone showed up just once. The chain uses TRBV29-1 and TRBJ2-3, with TRBD2 identical over 7 bases. Losses at the gene ends were 7 bases for V and 2 bases for J; bases not matched to a gene: 3. This CDR3 has 12 residues. Germline V gene lookup returns CDR1 SQVTM and CDR2 ANQGSEA. CDR3 DNA: TGCAGCGCCCAGCGGGACACAGATACGCAGTATTTT. Its protein product is CSAQRDTDTQYF.

The CDR3 coding sequence is TGTGCCAGCAGCCGGGACTTAATATACAATGAGCAGTTCTTC. It specifies CASSRDLIYNEQFF. V is TRBV7-9 and J is TRBJ2-1, with D possibly matching TRBD2 (6 bases). Germline assignment: CDR1 SEHNR and CDR2 FQNEAQ (reference sequence). Trimming took off 5 bases at V and 4 bases at J, with 12 bases between the two ends. The CDR3 length is 14 residues.

The V call is TRBV9, the J call TRBJ2-1; weak D call: TRBD2 (5 bases). Germline-derived CDR1 and CDR2 are SGDLS and YYNGEE. The V end lost 0 bases, the J end lost 3 bases, and 10 bases lay between the germline ends. This CDR3 contains 15 residues. The CDR3 nucleotides are TGTGCCAGCAGCGTAGTTGCTAGCTTCTACAATGAGCAGTTCTTC. Protein: CASSVVASFYNEQFF.

This chain links TRBV5-4 with TRBJ2-3; possible D gene TRBD2, 5 bases. Germline V lookup: CDR1 SGHNT, CDR2 YYREEE (reference sequence). CDR3 length: 14 residues. Between the trimmed V and J ends, which lost 0 bases and 4 bases, there was a span of 9 bases. The CDR3: CASSLAGKSDTQYF. The CDR3 bases are TGTGCCAGCAGCTTGGCGGGAAAGTCAGATACGCAGTATTTT. Together with reference TRBV5-4 and TRBJ2-3, the CDR3 gives the full variable domain: ETGVTQSPTHLIKTRGQQVTLRCSSQSGHNTVSWYQQALGQGPQFIFQYYREEENGRGNFPPRFSGLQFPNYSSELNVNALELDDSALYLCASSLAGKSDTQYFGPGTRLTVL.

This chain connects TRBV5-1 to TRBJ2-5; D may be TRBD2 (5 bases). V lost 5 bases and J lost 7, with 21 bases in between. Germline-derived CDR1 and CDR2 are SGHRS and YFSETQ. The CDR3 extends over 15 amino acids. DNA of the CDR3: TGCGCCAGCAGTCTCGAAGCTCGGGGAATGGGGACCCAGTACTTC. Amino acid sequence: CASSLEARGMGTQYF.

Relative to its sample, this clone is medium-sized. The chain has TRBV2 and TRBJ1-5; D is ambiguous. Looked up from germline, CDR1 is SNHLY and CDR2 is FYNNEI. Trimming cost V 6 bases and J 0 bases, with 12 bases left between them. CDR3 size: 15 residues. CDR3 protein: CASSRGGNSNQPQHF. DNA of the CDR3: TGTGCCAGCAGCCGGGGAGGAAATAGCAATCAGCCCCAGCATTTT.